The present entry profiles one TCR beta chain with its context. The CDR3 is made up of 14 amino acids. V dropped 4 bases and J dropped 9 bases, with 17 bases sitting between them. Germline V gives CDR1 SGHRS, CDR2 YFSETQ. This sample was included in a study of shared clonotypes between healthy human individuals. Study-level information: Each donor's CD4 naive and CD4 memory cells filled three plates apiece, CD8 naive two, and CD8 memory one.

Sequenced by immunoSEQ multiplex PCR; TCRdb stores in-frame clones only, minus some. Among 2.5 million or so clones listed, approximately 92% were seen once. The sequenced sample was naive CD4+ T cells sorted from blood. Stated subset: CD45RA+ positively selected. The V call is TRBV5-1, the J call TRBJ2-1; a weak D match, TRBD1 (5 bases). The TCR comes from a young man in good health. CDR3 sequence (DNA): TGCGCCAGCAGCCTGCCCACAGGTTTTCCTGAGCAGTTCTTC. This sequence encodes CASSLPTGFPEQFF.